Reported below is one TCR beta chain. Primed by a sample-barcoded 5' primer and a J-beta primer mix, a second PCR proceeded for about 6 to 12 cycles. Each CDR3 protein gets one entry after TCRdb re-called the 5' RACE reads with MiXCR. The sample records roughly 730,000 distinct CDR3 sequences, about 61% being singletons. V was pared by 5 bases and J by 4 bases, with 6 bases between. The CDR3 sequence is 11 residues long. CDR1 and CDR2 (germline): SGDLS, YYNGEE. The sample comes from a study of blood T cells in healthy people across ages. This clonotype originated in a man aged 40-50 years in good health. Sequences were obtained from blood. The chain is built from TRBV9 and TRBJ2-5; D unclear. The DNA of the CDR3 is TGTGCCAGCAGGGTCCCAGAGACCCAGTACTTC. This translates into CASRVPETQYF.